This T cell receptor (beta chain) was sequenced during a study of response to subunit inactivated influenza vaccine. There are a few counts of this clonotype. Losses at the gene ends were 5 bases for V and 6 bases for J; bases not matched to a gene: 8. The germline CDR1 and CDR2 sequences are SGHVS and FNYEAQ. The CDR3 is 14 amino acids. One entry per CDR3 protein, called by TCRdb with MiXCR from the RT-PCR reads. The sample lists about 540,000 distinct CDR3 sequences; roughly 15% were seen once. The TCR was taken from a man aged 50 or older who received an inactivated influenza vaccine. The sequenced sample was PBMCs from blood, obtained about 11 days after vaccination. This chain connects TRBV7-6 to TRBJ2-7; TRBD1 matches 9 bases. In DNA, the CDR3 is TGTGCCAGCAGCGTGGGGACAGGGACCTCCGAGCAGTACTTC. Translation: CASSVGTGTSEQYF.